A selection of T cell receptor beta chains follows, all from one sample in a study of Ad26.COV2.S vaccination and SARS-CoV-2 variants. Assay used: immunoSEQ multiplex PCR; TCRdb lists only in-frame clones, some missing. The profile shows around 350,000 clones, about 85% of them singletons. Here the sequenced sample was peripheral blood, taken in a trial of Ad26.COV2.S vaccine versus placebo. These receptors came from a person aged 18-65 years who received the Ad26.COV2.S COVID-19 vaccine or a placebo. Both conserved end residues are part of each CDR3. Rows give clone size only sometimes, using once, few, many, or a class for an expanded clone.

>TRBV6-2/TRBV6-3|TRBJ2-1|many
CASSLAFYNEQFF
>TRBV14|TRBJ2-7|.
CASSQAVLGRGSYEQYF
>TRBV19|TRBJ2-5|.
CASTQGAQETQYF
>TRBV5-1|TRBJ1-1|.
CASSAEGNTEAFF
>TRBV28|TRBJ2-3|.
CASSQLAGVSTDTQYF
>TRBV5-6|TRBJ2-6|few
CASSFGVSGANVLTF
>TRBV6-5|TRBJ2-7|.
CASKSHSYEQYF
>TRBV7-9|TRBJ2-1|many
CASSFRTLNEQFF
>TRBV18|TRBJ1-4|few
CASSRGLTNEKLFF
>TRBV4-3|TRBJ1-2|.
CASSPENNYGYTF
>TRBV6-2/TRBV6-3|TRBJ2-7|.
CASSRTRTVSYEQYF
>TRBV6-2/TRBV6-3|TRBJ2-7|once
CASSRDYEQYF
>TRBV9|TRBJ2-7|.
CASSAGQQDRIHEQYF
>TRBV10-3|TRBJ2-5|.
CAISEGTARETQYF
>TRBV5-1|TRBJ1-3|.
CASSQTNRQVDTIYF
>TRBV5-8|TRBJ2-2|.
CASSADRVDTGELFF
>TRBV2|TRBJ1-6|.
CASSAAGHRSPLHF
>TRBV30|TRBJ1-6|.
CAWRPGANSALHF
>TRBV13|TRBJ1-4|few
CASRRTPEKLFF
>TRBV4-1|TRBJ2-1|.
CASSPGTGSSYNEQFF
>TRBV18|TRBJ1-5|.
CASSGQTGGGQPQHF
>TRBV3-1/TRBV3-2|TRBJ2-2|.
CASSPSGGGGNTGELFF
>TRBV18|TRBJ2-7|.
CASSPALDYEQYF